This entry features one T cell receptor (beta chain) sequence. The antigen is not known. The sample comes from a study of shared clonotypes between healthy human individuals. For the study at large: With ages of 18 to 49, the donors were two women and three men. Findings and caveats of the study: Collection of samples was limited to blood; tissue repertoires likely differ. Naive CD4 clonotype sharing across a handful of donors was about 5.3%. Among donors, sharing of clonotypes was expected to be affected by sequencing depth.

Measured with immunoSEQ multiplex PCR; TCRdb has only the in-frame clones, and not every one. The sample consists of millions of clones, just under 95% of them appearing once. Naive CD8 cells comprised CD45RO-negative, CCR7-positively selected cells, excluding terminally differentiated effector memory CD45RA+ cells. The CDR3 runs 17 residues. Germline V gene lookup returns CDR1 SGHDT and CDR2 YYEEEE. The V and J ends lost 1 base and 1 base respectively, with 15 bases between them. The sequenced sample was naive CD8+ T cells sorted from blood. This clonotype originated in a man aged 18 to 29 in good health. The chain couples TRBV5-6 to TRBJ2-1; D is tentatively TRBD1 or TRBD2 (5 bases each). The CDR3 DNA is TGTGCCAGCAGCTTGTGGGGCGGGTCTATTTCCTACAATGAGCAGTTCTTC. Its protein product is CASSLWGGSISYNEQFF.